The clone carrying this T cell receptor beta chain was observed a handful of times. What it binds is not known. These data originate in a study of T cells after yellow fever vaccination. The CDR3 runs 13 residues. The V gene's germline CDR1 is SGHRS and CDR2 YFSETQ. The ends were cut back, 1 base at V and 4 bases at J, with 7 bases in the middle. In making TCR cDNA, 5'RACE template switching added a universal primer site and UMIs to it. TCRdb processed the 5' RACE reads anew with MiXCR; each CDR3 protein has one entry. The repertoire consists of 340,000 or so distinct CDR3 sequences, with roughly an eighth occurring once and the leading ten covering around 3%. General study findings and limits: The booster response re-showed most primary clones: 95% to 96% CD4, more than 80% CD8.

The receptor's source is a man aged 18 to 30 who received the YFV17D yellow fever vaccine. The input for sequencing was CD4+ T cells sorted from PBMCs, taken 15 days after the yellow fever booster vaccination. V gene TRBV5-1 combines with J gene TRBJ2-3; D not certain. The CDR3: CASSLTISDTQYF. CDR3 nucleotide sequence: TGCGCCAGCAGCTTGACCATTTCAGATACGCAGTATTTT.